These T cell receptor beta chains were read from a single sample in a study of STAT3 mutations in large granular lymphocyte leukemia. Profiling relied on immunoSEQ multiplex PCR, and the TCRdb table lists in-frame clones only, not all of them. Among approximately 42,000 clones, about 81% were seen once, and the ten largest hold around 0.44%. Material for sequencing was PBMCs. The receptors originated from a human donor with T large granular lymphocyte leukemia. Some clones in this sample may be carry-over from other donors' samples. Both conserved end residues are part of each CDR3. The D gene is left open where the match is weak. Clone size is shown for a subset of rows, as once, few, many or a class of expanded clone.

clone_size j_call v_call d_call cdr3_aa cdr3_nt
once TRBJ2-3 TRBV5-1 TRBD2 CASSAGLAKSTDTQYF TGCGCCAGCAGCGCCGGACTAGCAAAGAGCACAGATACGCAGTATTTT
NA TRBJ1-2 TRBV4-3 NA CASSQVTTSNYGYTF TGCGCCAGCAGCCAAGTGACAACCTCTAACTATGGCTACACCTTC
few TRBJ2-7 TRBV18 NA CASSKDGHEQYF TGTGCCAGCTCCAAAGACGGGCACGAGCAGTACTTC
NA TRBJ2-1 TRBV18 NA CASSPGYNEQFF TGTGCCAGCTCACCCGGGTACAATGAGCAGTTCTTC
NA TRBJ1-2 TRBV28 NA CASRSPGKGYGYTF TGTGCCAGCAGATCCCCGGGAAAAGGATATGGCTACACCTTC
NA TRBJ1-6 TRBV2 NA CASRGASVNSPLHF TGTGCCAGCAGGGGGGCCAGCGTTAATTCACCCCTCCACTTT
NA TRBJ1-5 TRBV27 NA CASGGGGALQPQHF TGTGCCAGCGGGGGGGGAGGGGCGCTTCAGCCCCAGCATTTT
NA TRBJ2-7 TRBV5-4 NA CASTTQGNSYEQYF TGTGCCAGCACCACTCAAGGCAACTCCTACGAGCAGTACTTC
NA TRBJ1-6 TRBV28 NA CASIGRGNSPLHF TGTGCCAGCATTGGAAGGGGGAATTCACCCCTCCACTTT
NA TRBJ2-1 TRBV30 TRBD2 CASEGLAGNEQFF TGTGCCTCTGAGGGGCTAGCGGGAAATGAGCAGTTCTTC
NA TRBJ2-7 TRBV10-2 TRBD1 CASSESIQGVHHTAYEQYF TGCGCCAGCAGTGAGTCCATCCAGGGGGTCCACCACACAGCCTACGAGCAGTACTTC